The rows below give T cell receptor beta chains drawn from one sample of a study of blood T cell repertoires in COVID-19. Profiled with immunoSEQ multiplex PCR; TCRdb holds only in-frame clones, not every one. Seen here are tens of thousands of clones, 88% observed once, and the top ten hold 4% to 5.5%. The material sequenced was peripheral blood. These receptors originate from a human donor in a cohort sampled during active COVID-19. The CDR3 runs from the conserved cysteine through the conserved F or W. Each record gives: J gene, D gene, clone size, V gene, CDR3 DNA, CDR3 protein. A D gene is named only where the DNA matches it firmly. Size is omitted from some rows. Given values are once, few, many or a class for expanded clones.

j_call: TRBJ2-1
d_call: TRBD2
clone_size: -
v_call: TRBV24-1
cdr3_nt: TGTGCCACCAGTGATGTTCTAGCGGGAATCTACAATGAGCAGTTCTTC
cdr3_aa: CATSDVLAGIYNEQFF

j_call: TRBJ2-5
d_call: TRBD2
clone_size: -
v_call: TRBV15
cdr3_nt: TGTGCCGCTGGACTAGAGAGTGACCAGTACTTC
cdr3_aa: CAAGLESDQYF

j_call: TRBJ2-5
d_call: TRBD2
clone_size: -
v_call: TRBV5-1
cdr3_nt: TGCGCCAGCAGGGACGGGACTAGCGGGAAAGAGACCCAGTACTTC
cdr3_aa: CASRDGTSGKETQYF

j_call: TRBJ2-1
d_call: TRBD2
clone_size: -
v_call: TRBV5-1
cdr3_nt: TGCGCCAGCAGGGCGGGAGGGGACAACAATGAGCAGTTCTTC
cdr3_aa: CASRAGGDNNEQFF

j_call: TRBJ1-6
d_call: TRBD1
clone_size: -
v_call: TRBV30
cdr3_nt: TGTGCCTGGAGTGGTCGGACAGGGGCGTCGCCACCCCTCCACTTT
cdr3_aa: CAWSGRTGASPPLHF

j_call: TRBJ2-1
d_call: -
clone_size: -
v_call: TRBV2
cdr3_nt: TGTGCCAGCAGGCAGACAAGAACCTACAATGAGCAGTTCTTC
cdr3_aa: CASRQTRTYNEQFF

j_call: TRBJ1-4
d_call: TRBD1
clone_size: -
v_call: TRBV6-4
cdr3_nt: TGTGCCAGCAGTGACTCGAGTGAGGGGACAGGGTATCTCCTCTCCCAAAAACTGTTTTTT
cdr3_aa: CASSDSSEGTGYLLSQKLFF

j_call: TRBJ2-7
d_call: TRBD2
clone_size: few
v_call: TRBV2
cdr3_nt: TGTGCCAGCAGTGAACTCGGGGGGGACCCGGGAAAGCAGTACTTC
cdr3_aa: CASSELGGDPGKQYF

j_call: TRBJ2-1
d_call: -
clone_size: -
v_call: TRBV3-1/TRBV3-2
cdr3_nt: TGTGCCAGCAGCCATCTCTCCAATGAGCAGTTCTTC
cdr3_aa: CASSHLSNEQFF

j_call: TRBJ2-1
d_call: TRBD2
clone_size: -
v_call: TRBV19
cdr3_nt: TGTGCCAGTAGTACCTTCTTAATAGCGGGGGGATTCAATGAGCAGTTCTTC
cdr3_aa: CASSTFLIAGGFNEQFF

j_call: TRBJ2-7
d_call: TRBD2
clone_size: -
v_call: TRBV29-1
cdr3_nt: TGCAGCGTTGGACCCCGGGACTACTACGAGCAGTACTTC
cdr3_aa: CSVGPRDYYEQYF

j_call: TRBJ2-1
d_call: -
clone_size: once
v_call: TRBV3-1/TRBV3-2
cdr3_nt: TGTGCCAGCAGCCCCAAGGGGCCGTATGAGCAGTTCTTC
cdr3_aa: CASSPKGPYEQFF

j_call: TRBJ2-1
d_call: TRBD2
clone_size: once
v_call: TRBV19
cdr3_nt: TGTGCCAGTAGTATAGAGGCTAGCGGGAACCATGAGCAGTTCTTC
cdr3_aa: CASSIEASGNHEQFF

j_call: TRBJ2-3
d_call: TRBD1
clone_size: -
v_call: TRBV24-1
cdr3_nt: TGTGCCACCAGTGATCAAGGGACAGCAGATACGCAGTATTTT
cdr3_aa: CATSDQGTADTQYF

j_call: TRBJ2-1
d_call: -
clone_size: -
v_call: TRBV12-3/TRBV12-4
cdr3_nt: TGTGCCAGCAACCAAATAAGCAACAATGAGCAGTTCTTC
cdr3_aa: CASNQISNNEQFF

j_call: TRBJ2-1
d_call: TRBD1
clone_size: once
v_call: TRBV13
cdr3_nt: TGTGCCAGCAGCCGCACGGGGACAGTCTCCTACAATGAGCAGTTCTTC
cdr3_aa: CASSRTGTVSYNEQFF

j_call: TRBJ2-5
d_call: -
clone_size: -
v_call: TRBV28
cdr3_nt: TGTGCCAGCAGTTTGAGCGGGCAAGAGACCCAGTACTTC
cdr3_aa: CASSLSGQETQYF

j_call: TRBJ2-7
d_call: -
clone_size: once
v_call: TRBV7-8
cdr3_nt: TGTGCCAGCAGCTTGTCAGGCCACGAGCAGTACTTC
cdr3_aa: CASSLSGHEQYF

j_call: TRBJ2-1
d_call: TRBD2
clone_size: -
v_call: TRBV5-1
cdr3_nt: TGCGCCAGCAGGTTTGCGAGCGGGAGCTCCTACAATGAGCAGTTCTTC
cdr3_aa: CASRFASGSSYNEQFF

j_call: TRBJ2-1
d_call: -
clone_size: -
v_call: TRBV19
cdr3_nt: TGTGCCAGTAGTGTACAGGGTAACAATGAGCAGTTCTTC
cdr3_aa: CASSVQGNNEQFF

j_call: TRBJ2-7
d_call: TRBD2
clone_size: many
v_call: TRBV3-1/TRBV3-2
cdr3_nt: TGTGCCAGCAGCCAAGCTAGCGGGAGGTCCTACGAGCAGTACTTC
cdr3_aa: CASSQASGRSYEQYF

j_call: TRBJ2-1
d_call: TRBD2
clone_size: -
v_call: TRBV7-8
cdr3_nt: TGTGCCAGCAGCACCCGACTAGCGGCGGTGGAGGAGCAGTTCTTC
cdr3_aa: CASSTRLAAVEEQFF

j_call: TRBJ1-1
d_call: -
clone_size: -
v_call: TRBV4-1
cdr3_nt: TGCGCCAGCAGCCAACAGGTCATGAACACTGAAGCTTTCTTT
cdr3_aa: CASSQQVMNTEAFF

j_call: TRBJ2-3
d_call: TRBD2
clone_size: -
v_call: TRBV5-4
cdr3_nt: TGTGCCAGCAGCCCTCCGACTAGCGGGGAGGGGGTAGATACGCAGTATTTT
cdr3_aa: CASSPPTSGEGVDTQYF

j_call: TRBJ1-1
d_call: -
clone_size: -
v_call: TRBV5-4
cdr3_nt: TGTGCCAGCAGCCCGAAGGCAGGGCTCGCTGAAGCTTTCTTT
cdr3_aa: CASSPKAGLAEAFF

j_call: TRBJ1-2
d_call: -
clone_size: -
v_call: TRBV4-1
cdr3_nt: TGCGCCAGCAGCCAAGTGGGGTTTGCGGGGGGCTACACCTTC
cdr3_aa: CASSQVGFAGGYTF

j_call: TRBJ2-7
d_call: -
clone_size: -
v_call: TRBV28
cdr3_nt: TGTGCCAGCAGTCCCAGGGGTCTCAGAGGCTACGAGCAGTACTTC
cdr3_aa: CASSPRGLRGYEQYF

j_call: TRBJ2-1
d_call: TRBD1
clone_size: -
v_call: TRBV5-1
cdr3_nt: TGCGCCAGCAGCAACCGACAGGGCTATGAGCAGTTCTTC
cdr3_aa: CASSNRQGYEQFF

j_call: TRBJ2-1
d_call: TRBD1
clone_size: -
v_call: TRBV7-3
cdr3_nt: TGTGCCAGCAGCTTAGGGAATGACGACAGGGCGACATACAATGAGCAGTTCTTC
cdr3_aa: CASSLGNDDRATYNEQFF

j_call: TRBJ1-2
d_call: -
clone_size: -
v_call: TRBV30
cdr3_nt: TGTGCCTGGAGTTTTGCAGGGGTTAGCTATGGCTACACCTTC
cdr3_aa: CAWSFAGVSYGYTF

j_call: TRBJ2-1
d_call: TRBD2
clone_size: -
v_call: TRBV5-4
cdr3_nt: TGTGCCAGCAGCGGAAGGACTAGCGGATACAATGAGCAGTTCTTC
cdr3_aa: CASSGRTSGYNEQFF

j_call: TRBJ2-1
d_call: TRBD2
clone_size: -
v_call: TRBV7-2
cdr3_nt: TGTGCCAGCAGCTTATGGTCAGGGCTAGCGGACGGGGATGAGCAGTTCTTC
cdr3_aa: CASSLWSGLADGDEQFF